What follows describes a single TCR beta chain. These data are taken from a study of T cell responses to AZD1222 COVID-19 vaccine. The data were produced by immunoSEQ multiplex PCR, yet TCRdb's version contains in-frame clones alone and is incomplete. The profile shows tens of thousands of clones, around 90% of them singletons. With 4 bases removed from V and 1 base from J, the gap between germline ends came to 10 bases. CDR1 is SQVTM and CDR2 is ANQGSEA in the germline V gene. CDR3 length: 13 residues. This receptor was identified in an adult in good health. This sequence joins TRBV29-1 and TRBJ1-1; a possible D gene is TRBD1 (5 bases). Sequenced material: peripheral blood, taken on day 0 of AZD1222 vaccination. Here the CDR3 DNA reads TGCAGCGTTGGGGGCTACCGGAACACTGAAGCTTTCTTT. This translates into CSVGGYRNTEAFF.